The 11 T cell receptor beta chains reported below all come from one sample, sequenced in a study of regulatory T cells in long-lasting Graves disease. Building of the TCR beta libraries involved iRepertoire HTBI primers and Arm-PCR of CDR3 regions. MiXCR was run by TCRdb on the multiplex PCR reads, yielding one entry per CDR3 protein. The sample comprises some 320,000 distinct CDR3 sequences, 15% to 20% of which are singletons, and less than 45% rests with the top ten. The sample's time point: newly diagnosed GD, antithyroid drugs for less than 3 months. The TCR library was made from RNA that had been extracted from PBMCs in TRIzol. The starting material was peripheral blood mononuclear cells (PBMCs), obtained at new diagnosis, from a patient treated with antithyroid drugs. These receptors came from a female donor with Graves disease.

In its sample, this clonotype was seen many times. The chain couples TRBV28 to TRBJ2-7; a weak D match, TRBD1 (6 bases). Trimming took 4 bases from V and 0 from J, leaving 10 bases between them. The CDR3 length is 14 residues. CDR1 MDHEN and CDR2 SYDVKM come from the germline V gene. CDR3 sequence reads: CASSYEGDSYEQYF. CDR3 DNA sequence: TGTGCCAGCAGTTACGAGGGGGACTCCTACGAGCAGTACTTC.

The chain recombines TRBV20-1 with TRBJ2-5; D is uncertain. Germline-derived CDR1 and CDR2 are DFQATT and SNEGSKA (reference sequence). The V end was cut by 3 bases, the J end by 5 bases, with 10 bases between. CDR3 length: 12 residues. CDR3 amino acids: CSASKDSETQYF. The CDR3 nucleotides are TGCAGTGCTAGTAAGGATTCCGAGACCCAGTACTTC.

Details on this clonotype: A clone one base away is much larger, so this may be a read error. CDR3 protein: CASSLDRGPDTQHF. The CDR3 coding sequence is TGTGCCAGCAGCTTAGATCGGGGGCCAGATACGCAGCATTTT. The rearrangement joins TRBV9 to TRBJ2-3; a weak D match, TRBD1 (6 bases). TRBJ1-5 explains the end of the DNA better; the J call may be wrong. Germline values: CDR1 SGDLS, CDR2 YYNGEE. The CDR3 loop spans 14 amino acids.

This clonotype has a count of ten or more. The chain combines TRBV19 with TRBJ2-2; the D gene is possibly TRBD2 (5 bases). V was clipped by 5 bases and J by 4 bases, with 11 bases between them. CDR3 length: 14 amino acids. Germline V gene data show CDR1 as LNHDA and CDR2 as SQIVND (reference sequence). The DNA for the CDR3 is TGTGCCAGTAGTGTCGGGGATCTCACCGGGGAGCTGTTTTTT. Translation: CASSVGDLTGELFF.

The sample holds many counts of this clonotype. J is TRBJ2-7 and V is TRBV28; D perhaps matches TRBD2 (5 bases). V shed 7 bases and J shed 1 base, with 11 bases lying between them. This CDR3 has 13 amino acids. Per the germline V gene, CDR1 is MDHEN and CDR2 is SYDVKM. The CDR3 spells CASIRGASYEQYF. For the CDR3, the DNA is TGTGCCAGCATTCGGGGAGCGTCCTACGAGCAGTACTTC.

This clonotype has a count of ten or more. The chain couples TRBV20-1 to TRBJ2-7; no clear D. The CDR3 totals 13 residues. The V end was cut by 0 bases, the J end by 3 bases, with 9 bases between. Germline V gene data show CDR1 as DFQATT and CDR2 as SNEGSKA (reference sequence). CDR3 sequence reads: CSARDPPGYEQYF. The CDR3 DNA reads TGCAGTGCTAGAGACCCCCCTGGCTACGAGCAGTACTTC.

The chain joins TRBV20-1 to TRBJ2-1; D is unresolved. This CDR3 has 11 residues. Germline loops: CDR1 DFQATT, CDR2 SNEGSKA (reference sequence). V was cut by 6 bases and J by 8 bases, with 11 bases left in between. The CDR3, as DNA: TGCAGTGCGGAGAATATGGATGAGCAGTTCTTC. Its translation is CSAENMDEQFF.

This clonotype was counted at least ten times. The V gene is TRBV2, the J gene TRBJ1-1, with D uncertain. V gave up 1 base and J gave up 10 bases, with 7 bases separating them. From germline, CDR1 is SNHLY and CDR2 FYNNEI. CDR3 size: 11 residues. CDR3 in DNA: TGTGCCAGCAGTGAAGTGAGGGTAGCTTTCTTT. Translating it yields CASSEVRVAFF.

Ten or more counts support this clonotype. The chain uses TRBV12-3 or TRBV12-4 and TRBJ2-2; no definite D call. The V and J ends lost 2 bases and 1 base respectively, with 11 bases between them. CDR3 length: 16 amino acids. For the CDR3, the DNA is TGTGCCAGCAGTTTACGGGCAGTGGGGAACACCGGGGAGCTGTTTTTT. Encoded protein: CASSLRAVGNTGELFF.

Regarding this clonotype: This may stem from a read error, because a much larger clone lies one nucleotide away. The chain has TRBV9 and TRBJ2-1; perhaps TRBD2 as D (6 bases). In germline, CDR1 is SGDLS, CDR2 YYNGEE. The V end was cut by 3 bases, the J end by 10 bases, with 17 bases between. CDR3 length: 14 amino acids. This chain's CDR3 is CASSARPEGDEQFF. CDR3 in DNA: TGTGCCAGCAGCGCCCGCCCGGAGGGCGACGAGCAGTTCTTC.

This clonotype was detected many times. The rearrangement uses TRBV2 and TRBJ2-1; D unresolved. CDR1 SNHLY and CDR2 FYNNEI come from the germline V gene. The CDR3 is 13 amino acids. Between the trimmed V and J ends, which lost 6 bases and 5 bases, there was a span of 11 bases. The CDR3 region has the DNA TGTGCCAGCAGCGCCAACAAGGACAATGAGCAGTTCTTC. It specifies CASSANKDNEQFF. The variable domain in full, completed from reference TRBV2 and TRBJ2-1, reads EPEVTQTPSHQVTQMGQEVILRCVPISNHLYFYWYRQILGQKVEFLVSFYNNEISEKSEIFDDQFSVERPDGSNFTLKIRSTKLEDSAMYFCASSANKDNEQFFGPGTRLTVL.